This T cell receptor beta chain was sequenced in a study of T cells in Graves' hyperthyroidism and ophthalmopathy. Study-wide context: At initial diagnosis, before any treatment had begun, peripheral blood was obtained.

The CDR3 has 15 residues. The germline V gene encodes CDR1 MNHEY and CDR2 SMNVEV (reference sequence). RNA transcripts provided the source from which TCR beta CDR3 regions were amplified. First-round RT-PCR of the TCR CDR3 relied on the HTBI primer set. TCRdb ran MiXCR on the multiplex PCR reads and lists one entry per CDR3 protein. The table has around 620,000 distinct CDR3 sequences, 15% to 20% seen once. Diagnoses were established using clinical symptoms, serum thyroxine and TRAb, thyroid ultrasound and orbital computed tomography. The J gene is TRBJ2-1, the V gene TRBV27; D is uncertain. The assigned J gene may be wrong: the sequence end matches TRBJ2-7 better. This TCR came from a woman aged 25 to 39 with Graves' hyperthyroidism. Sequencing used blood. The CDR3 DNA sequence: TGTGCCAGCAGTACCGGACCATTCTCCTACAATGAGCAGTACTTC. It codes for CASSTGPFSYNEQYF.